The present T cell receptor (beta chain) was sequenced within a study of blood T cell repertoires in COVID-19. Background on the study: The samples span acute and convalescent COVID-19 from the United States, Italy and Spain. T cells, B-cell-depleted T cells, or PBMCs provided the cDNA or gDNA that served as material.

A single count supports this clone. As handled by the study authors: By means of reference gene primer amplification, nucleated cell counts were estimated. Here immunoSEQ multiplex PCR was the method, and the copy in TCRdb shows in-frame clones only, minus some. The V and J calls and the clone size are those of that table, but D and trimming were determined from the DNA. The sample contains about 150,000 clones, roughly 83% of which appear only once. The CDR3 runs to 13 residues. No more than 2 weeks before study entry, exposed participants had met a case of COVID-19. The chain recombines TRBV21-1 with TRBJ1-1; the D call in the table, TRBD1, was not verified against the DNA. TRBV21-1 is labeled a pseudogene. The specimen was PBMCs or T cells enriched from blood (not recorded which). The clonotype originates from a man aged 70-80 years who had been exposed to COVID-19. Here the CDR3 DNA reads TGTGCCAGCCCTACTAGGGGGCACACTGAAGCTTTCTTT. It encodes CASPTRGHTEAFF.